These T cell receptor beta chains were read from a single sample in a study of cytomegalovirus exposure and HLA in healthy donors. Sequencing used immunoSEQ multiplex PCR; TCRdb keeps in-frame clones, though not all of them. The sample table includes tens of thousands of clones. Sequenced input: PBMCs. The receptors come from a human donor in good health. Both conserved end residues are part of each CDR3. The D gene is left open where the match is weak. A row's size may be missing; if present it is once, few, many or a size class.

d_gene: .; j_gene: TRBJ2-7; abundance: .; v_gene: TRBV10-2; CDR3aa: CASSEDGGFYEQYF; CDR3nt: TGCGCCAGCAGTGAAGACGGAGGGTTCTACGAGCAGTACTTC
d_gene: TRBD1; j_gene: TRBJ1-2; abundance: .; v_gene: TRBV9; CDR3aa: CASSTGTGVNYGYTF; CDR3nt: TGTGCCAGCAGCACCGGGACAGGGGTGAACTATGGCTACACCTTC
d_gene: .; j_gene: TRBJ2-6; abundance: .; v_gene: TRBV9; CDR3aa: CASSPFVSGANVLTF; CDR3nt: TGTGCCAGCAGCCCCTTCGTCTCTGGGGCCAACGTCCTGACTTTC
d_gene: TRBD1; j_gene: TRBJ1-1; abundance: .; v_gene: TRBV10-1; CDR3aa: CASRGQGGTEAFF; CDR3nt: TGCGCCAGCAGAGGACAGGGGGGAACTGAAGCTTTCTTT
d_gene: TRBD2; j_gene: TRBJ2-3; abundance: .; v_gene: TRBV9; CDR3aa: CASSVGGGMGDTQYF; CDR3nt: TGTGCCAGCAGCGTTGGGGGGGGGATGGGAGATACGCAGTATTTT
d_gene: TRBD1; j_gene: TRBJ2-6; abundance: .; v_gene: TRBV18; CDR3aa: CASSAGGAGANVLTF; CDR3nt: TGTGCCAGCTCAGCAGGGGGCGCTGGGGCCAACGTCCTGACTTTC
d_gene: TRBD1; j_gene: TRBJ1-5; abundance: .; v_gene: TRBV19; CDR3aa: CASGTGGQPQHF; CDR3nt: TGTGCCAGTGGGACAGGGGGCCAGCCCCAGCATTTT
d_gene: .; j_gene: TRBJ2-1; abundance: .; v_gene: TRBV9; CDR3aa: CASSPRGGDNEQFF; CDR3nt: TGTGCCAGCAGCCCAAGGGGGGGGGACAATGAGCAGTTCTTC
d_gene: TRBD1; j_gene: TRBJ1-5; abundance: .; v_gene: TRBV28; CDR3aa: CASTQGVQPQHF; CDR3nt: TGTGCCAGCACCCAGGGGGTCCAGCCCCAGCATTTT
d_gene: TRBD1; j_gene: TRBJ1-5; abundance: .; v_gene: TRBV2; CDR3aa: CASSGAGGRDQPQHF; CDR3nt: TGTGCCAGCAGTGGGGCAGGGGGCCGTGATCAGCCCCAGCATTTT
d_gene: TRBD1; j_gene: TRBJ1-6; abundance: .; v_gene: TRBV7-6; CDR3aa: CASSPGTDLNSPLHF; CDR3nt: TGTGCCAGCAGCCCAGGGACAGACCTTAATTCACCCCTCCACTTT
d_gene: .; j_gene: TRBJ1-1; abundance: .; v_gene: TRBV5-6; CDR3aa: CASSFDSHTEAFF; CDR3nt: TGTGCCAGCAGCTTTGACAGCCACACTGAAGCTTTCTTT
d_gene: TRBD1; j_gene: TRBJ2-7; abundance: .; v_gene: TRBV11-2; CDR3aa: CASSYTTGSNYEQYF; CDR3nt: TGTGCCAGCAGCTACACGACAGGGTCTAACTACGAGCAGTACTTC
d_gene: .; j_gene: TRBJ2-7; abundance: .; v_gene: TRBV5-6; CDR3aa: CASSPMAGTSYEQYF; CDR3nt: TGTGCCAGCAGCCCGATGGCGGGGACTTCCTACGAGCAGTACTTC
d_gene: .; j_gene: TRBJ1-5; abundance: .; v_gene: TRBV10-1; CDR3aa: CASSSTGNQPQHF; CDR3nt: TGCGCCAGCAGTTCCACAGGGAATCAGCCCCAGCATTTT
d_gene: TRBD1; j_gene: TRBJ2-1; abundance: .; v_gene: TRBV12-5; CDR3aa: CASGLLQGNEQFF; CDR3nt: TGTGCTAGTGGTTTGCTACAGGGGAATGAGCAGTTCTTC
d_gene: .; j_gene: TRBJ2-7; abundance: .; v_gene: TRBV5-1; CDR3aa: CASSFAGYEQYF; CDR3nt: TGCGCCAGCAGCTTCGCCGGGTACGAGCAGTACTTC
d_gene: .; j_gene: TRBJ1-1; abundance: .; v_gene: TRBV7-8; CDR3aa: CASRKKPNTEAFF; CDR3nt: TGTGCCAGCAGAAAAAAGCCGAACACTGAAGCTTTCTTT
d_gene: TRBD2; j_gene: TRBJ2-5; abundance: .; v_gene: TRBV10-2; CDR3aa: CASSEPSGNLRETQYF; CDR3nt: TGCGCCAGCAGTGAGCCTAGCGGGAACCTTAGGGAGACCCAGTACTTC
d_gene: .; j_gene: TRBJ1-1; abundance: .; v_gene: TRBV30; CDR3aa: CAWSVGDAREAFF; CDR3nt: TGTGCCTGGAGTGTAGGAGACGCCCGAGAAGCTTTCTTT
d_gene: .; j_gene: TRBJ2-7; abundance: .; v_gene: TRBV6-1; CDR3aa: CASSEGLPPFAYEQYF; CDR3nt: TGTGCCAGCAGTGAAGGTCTCCCTCCTTTCGCCTACGAGCAGTACTTC
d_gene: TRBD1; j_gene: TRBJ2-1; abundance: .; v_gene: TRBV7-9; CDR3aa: CASSPRTGDYNEQFF; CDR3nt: TGTGCCAGCAGCCCACGGACAGGGGACTACAATGAGCAGTTCTTC
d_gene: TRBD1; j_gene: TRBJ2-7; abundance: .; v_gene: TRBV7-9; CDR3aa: CASSLGTAERYF; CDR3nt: TGTGCCAGCAGCCTCGGGACAGCCGAGCGGTACTTC
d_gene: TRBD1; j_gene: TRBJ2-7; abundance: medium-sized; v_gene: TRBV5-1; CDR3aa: CASSQGSGGLHEQYF; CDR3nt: TGCGCCAGCAGCCAGGGATCAGGGGGTCTTCACGAGCAGTACTTC
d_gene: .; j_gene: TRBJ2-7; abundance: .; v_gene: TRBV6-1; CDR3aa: CASSLGLAGEQYF; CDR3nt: TGTGCCAGCAGTTTGGGTCTTGCGGGCGAGCAGTACTTC
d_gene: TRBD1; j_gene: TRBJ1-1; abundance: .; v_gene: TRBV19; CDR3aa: CASSRRGDRDTEAFF; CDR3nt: TGTGCCAGTAGTAGGCGGGGGGACAGGGACACTGAAGCTTTCTTT
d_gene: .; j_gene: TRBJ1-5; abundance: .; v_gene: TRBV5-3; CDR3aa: CARSCQGLQGNQPQHF; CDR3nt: TGTGCCAGAAGCTGCCAGGGGTTACAGGGCAATCAGCCCCAGCATTTT
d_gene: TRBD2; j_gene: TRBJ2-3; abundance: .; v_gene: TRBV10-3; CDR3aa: CAISAVSSGGGTDTQYF; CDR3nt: TGTGCCATCAGTGCGGTCTCGAGCGGGGGAGGCACAGATACGCAGTATTTT